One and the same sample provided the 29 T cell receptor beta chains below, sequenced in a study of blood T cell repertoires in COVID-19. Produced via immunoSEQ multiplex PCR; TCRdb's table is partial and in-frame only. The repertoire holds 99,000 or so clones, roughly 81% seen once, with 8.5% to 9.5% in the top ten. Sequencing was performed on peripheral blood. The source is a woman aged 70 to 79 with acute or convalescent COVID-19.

The CDR3: CAIKDNSYEQYF. The CDR3, as DNA: TGTGCCATCAAGGACAACTCCTACGAGCAGTACTTC. The rearrangement links TRBV10-3 to TRBJ2-7, with a weak D call TRBD1 (5 bases). The CDR3 sequence is 12 residues long. Germline V gives CDR1 ENHRY, CDR2 SYGVKD. Trimming cost V 7 bases and J 0 bases, with 7 bases left between them.

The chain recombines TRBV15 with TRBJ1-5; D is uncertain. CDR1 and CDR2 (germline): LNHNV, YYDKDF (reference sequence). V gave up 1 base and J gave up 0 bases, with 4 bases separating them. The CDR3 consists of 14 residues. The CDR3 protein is CATSRVVSNQPQHF. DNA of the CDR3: TGTGCCACCAGCAGAGTAGTTAGCAATCAGCCCCAGCATTTT. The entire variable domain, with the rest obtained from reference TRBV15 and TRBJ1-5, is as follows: DAMVIQNPRYQVTQFGKPVTLSCSQTLNHNVMYWYQQKSSQAPKLLFHYYDKDFNNEADTPDNFQSRRPNTSFCFLDIRSPGLGDTAMYLCATSRVVSNQPQHFGDGTRLSIL.

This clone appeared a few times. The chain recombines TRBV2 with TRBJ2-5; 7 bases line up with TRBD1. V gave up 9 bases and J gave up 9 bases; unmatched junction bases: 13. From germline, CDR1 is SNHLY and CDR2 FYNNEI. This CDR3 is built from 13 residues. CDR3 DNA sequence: TGTGCCAGTAATCCAGGGGGTAACCCAGCCCAGTACTTC. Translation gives CASNPGGNPAQYF.

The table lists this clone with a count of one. For the CDR3, the DNA is TGTGCCAGCAGTCCCCGGACAGCCACCGGGGAGCTGTTTTTT. Amino acid sequence: CASSPRTATGELFF. This sequence joins TRBV14 and TRBJ2-2; maybe TRBD1 (6 bases). CDR1 is SGHDN, CDR2 FVKESK, per germline. The length of the CDR3 is 14 residues. V was shortened by 6 bases and J by 4 bases, with 12 bases between the two germline ends.

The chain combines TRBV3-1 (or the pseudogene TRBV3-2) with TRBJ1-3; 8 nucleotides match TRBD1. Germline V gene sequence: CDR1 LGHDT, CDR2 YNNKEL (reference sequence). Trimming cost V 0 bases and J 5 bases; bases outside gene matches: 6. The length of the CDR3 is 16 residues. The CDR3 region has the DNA TGTGCCAGCAGCCAAGAGGTTTCAGGGGGCAGAAACACCATATATTTT. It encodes CASSQEVSGGRNTIYF.

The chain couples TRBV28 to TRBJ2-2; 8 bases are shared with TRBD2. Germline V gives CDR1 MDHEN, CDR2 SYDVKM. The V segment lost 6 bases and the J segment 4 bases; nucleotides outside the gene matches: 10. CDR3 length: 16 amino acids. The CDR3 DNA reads TGTGCCAGCAGCAAACCCTGGACTAGCTCCACCGGGGAGCTGTTTTTT. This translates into CASSKPWTSSTGELFF.

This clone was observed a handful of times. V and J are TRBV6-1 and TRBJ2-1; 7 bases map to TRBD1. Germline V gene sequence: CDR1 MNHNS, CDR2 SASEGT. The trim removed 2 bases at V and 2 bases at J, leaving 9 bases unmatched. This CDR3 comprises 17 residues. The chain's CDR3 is CASSENAWGTAYNEQFF. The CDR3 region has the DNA TGTGCCAGCAGTGAAAACGCCTGGGGGACAGCCTACAATGAGCAGTTCTTC.

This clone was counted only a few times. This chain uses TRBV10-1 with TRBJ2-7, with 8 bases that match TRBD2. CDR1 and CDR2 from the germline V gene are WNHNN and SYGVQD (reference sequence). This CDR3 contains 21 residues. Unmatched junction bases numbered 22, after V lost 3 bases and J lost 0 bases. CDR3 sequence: CASSDPVVEVLAGDSSYEQYF. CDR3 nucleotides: TGCGCCAGCAGTGATCCCGTCGTTGAGGTTCTAGCGGGTGACAGCTCCTACGAGCAGTACTTC.

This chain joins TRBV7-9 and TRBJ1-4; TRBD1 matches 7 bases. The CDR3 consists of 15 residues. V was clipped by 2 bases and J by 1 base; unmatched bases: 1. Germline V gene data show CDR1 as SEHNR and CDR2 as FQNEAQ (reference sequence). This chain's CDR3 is CASSLQGGTNEKLFF. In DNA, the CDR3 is TGTGCCAGCAGCTTACAGGGGGGAACTAATGAAAAACTGTTTTTT.

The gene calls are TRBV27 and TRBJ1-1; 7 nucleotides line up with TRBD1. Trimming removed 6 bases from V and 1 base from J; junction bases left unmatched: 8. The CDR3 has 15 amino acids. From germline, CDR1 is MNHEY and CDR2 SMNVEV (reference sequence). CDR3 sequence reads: CASSPTGAGNTEAFF. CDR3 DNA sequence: TGTGCCAGCAGCCCAACAGGGGCCGGGAACACTGAAGCTTTCTTT.

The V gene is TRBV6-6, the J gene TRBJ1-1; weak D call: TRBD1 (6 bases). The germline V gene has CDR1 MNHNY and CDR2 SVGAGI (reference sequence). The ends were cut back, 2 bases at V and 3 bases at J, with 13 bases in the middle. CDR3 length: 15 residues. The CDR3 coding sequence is TGTGCCAGCAGTTACGGATACAGGGAAGACACTGAAGCTTTCTTT. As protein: CASSYGYREDTEAFF.

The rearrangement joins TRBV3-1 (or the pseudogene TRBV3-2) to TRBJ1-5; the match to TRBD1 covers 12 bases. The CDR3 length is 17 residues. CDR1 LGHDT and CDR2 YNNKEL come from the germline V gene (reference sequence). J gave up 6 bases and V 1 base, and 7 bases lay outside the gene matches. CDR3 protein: CASSQGTGTGGLQPQHF. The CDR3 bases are TGTGCCAGCAGCCAAGGTACCGGGACAGGGGGCCTTCAGCCCCAGCATTTT.

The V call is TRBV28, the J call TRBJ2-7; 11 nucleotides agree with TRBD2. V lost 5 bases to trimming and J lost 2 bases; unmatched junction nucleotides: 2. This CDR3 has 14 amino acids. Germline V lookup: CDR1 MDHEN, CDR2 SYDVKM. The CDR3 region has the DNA TGTGCCAGCAGTGGACTAGCGGGCACCTACGAGCAGTACTTC. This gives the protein CASSGLAGTYEQYF.

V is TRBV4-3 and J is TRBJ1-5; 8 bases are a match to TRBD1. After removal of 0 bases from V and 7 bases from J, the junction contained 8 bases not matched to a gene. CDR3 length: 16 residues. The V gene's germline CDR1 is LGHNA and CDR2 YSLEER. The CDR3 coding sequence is TGCGCCAGCAGCCAAGATAGCAGGGGGCCGGGGCAGCCCCAGCATTTT. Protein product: CASSQDSRGPGQPQHF.

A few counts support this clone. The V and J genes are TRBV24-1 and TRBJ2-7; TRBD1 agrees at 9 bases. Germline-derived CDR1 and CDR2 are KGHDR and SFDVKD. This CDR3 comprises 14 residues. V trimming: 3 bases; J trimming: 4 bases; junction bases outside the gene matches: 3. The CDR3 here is CATSDGTGTYEQYF. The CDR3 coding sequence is TGTGCCACCAGTGATGGGACAGGGACGTACGAGCAGTACTTC.

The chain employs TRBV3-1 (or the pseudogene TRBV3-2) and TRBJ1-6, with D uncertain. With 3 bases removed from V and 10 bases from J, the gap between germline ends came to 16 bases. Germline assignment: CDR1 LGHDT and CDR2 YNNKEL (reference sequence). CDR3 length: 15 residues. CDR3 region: CASSQMVRRESPLHF. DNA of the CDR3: TGTGCCAGCAGCCAGATGGTCCGGAGGGAGTCACCCCTCCACTTT.

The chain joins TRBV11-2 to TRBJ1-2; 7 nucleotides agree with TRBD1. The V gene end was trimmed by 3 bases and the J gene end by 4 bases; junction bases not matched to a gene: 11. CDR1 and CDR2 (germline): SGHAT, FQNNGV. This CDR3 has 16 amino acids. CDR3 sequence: CASSLAGQSGLYGYTF. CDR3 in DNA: TGTGCCAGCAGCTTGGCGGGACAGTCAGGTCTCTATGGCTACACCTTC.

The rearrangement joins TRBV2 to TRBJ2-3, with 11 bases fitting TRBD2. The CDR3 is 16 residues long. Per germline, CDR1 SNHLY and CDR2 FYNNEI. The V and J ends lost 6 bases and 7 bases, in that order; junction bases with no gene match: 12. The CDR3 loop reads CASSLIAGGPMYTQYF. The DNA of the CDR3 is TGTGCCAGCAGCCTTATAGCGGGAGGGCCGATGTATACGCAGTATTTT.

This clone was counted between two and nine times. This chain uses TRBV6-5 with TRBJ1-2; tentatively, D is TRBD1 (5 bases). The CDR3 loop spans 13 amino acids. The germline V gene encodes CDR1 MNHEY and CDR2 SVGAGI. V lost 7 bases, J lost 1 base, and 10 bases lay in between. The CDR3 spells CASKVGGNYGYTF. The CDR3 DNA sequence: TGTGCCAGCAAGGTGGGGGGTAACTATGGCTACACCTTC.

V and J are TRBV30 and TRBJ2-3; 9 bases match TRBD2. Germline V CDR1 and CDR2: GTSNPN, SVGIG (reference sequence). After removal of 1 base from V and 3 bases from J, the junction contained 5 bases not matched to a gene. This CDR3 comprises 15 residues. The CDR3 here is CAWSDLAGLTDTQYF. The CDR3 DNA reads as TGTGCCTGGAGTGATCTAGCGGGGTTGACAGATACGCAGTATTTT.

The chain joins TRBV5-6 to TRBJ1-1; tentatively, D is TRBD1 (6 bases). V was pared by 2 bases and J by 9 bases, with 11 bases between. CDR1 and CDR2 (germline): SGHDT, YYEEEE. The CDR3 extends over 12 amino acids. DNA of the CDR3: TGTGCCAGCAGCTTTTCGGACAGTAAAGCTTTCTTT. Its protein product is CASSFSDSKAFF.

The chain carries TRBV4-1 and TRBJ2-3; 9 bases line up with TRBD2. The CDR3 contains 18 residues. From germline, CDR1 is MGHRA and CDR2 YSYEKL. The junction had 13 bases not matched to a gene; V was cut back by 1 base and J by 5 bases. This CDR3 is CASSQGRWRGGLEDTQYF. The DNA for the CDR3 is TGCGCCAGCAGCCAAGGCCGTTGGCGGGGGGGCCTCGAAGATACGCAGTATTTT.

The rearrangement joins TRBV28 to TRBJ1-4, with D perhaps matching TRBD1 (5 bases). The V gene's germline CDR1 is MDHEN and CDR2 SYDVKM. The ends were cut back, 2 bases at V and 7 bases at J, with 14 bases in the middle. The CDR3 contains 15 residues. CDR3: CASSLHPGGSEKLFF. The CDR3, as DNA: TGTGCCAGCAGTTTACACCCGGGGGGATCTGAAAAACTGTTTTTT.

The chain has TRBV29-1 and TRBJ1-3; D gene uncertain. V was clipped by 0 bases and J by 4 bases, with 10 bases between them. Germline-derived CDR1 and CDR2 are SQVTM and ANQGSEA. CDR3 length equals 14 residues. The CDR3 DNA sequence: TGCAGCGTTGAAGATCCAACTCGGGGAAACACCATATATTTT. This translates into CSVEDPTRGNTIYF.

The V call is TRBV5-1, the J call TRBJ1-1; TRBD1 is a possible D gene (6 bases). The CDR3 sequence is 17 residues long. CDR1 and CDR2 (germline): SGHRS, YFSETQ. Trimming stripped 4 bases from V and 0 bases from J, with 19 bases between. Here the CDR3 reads CASSTDYRAPLNTEAFF. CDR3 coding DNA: TGCGCCAGCAGCACGGATTACAGGGCTCCCTTGAACACTGAAGCTTTCTTT.

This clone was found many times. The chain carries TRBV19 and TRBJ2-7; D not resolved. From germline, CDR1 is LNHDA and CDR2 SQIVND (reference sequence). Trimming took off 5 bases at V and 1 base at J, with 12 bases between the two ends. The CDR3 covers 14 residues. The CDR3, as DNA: TGTGCCAGTAGTCTCCTCCCCGGGTCCTACGAGCAGTACTTC. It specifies CASSLLPGSYEQYF.

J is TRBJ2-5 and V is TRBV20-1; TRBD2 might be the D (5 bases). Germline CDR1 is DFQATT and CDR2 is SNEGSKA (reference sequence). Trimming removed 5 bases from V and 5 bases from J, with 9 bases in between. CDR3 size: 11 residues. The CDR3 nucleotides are TGCAGTGCTGCCCGAGGGGAGACCCAGTACTTC. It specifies CSAARGETQYF.

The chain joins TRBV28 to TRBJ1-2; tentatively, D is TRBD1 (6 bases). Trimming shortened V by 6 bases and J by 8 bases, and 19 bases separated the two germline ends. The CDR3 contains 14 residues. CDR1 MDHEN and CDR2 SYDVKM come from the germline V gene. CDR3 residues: CASSLLGGAGGYTF. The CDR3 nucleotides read TGTGCCAGCAGCCTCCTGGGGGGGGCTGGCGGCTACACCTTC.

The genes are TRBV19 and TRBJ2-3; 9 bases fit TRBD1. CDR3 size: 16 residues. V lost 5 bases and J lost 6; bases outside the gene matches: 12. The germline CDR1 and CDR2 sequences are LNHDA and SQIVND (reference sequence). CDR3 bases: TGTGCCAGTAGTGTACAGGGGGCCCTTACTGGGGATACGCAGTATTTT. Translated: CASSVQGALTGDTQYF.